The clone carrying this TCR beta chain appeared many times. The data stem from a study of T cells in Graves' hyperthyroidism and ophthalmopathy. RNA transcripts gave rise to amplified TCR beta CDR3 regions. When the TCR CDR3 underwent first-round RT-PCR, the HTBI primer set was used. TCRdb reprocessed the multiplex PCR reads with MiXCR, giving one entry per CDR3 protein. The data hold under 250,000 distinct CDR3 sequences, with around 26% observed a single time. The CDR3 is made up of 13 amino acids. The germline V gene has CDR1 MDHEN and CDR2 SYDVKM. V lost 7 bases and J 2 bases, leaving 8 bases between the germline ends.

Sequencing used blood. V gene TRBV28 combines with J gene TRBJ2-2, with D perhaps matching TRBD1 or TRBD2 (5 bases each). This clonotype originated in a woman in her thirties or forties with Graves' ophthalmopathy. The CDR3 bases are TGTGCCAGCACCGGGACCAACACCGGGGAGCTGTTTTTT. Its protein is CASTGTNTGELFF.